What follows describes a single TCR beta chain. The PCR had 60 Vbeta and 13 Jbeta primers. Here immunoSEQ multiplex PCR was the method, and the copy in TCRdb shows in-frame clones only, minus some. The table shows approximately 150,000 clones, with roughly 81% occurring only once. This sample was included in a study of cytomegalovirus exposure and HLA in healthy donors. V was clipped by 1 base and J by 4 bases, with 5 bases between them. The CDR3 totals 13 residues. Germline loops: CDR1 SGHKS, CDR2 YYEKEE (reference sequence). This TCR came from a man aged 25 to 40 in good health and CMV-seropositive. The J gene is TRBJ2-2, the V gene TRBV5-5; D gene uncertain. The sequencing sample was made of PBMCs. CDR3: CASSLPRTGELFF. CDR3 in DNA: TGTGCCAGCAGCTTGCCCCGCACCGGGGAGCTGTTTTTT.